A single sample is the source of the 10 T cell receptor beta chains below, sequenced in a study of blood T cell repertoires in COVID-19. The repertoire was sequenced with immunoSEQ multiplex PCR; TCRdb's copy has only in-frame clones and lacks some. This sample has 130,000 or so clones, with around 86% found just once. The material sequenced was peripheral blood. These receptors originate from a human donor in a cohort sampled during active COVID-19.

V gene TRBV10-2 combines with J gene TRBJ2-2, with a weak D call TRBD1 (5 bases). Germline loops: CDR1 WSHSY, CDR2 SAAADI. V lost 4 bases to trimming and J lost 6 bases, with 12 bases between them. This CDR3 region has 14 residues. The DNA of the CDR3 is TGCGCCAGCAGTGCCGCAGGGTCACCCGGGGAGCTGTTTTTT. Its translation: CASSAAGSPGELFF.

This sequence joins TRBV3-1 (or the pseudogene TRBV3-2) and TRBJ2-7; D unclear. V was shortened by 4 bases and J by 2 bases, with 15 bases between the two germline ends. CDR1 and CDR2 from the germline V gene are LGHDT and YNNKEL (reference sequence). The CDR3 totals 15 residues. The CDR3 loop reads CASSLCLYRAYEQYF. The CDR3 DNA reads TGTGCCAGCAGCCTGTGTCTATATCGTGCCTACGAGCAGTACTTC.

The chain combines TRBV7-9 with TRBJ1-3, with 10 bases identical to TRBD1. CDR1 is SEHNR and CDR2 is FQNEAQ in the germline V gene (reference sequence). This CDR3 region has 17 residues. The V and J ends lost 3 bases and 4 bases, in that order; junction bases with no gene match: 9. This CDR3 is CASSFLGTGERGNTIYF. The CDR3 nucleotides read TGTGCCAGCAGCTTCCTAGGGACAGGGGAGCGAGGAAACACCATATATTTT. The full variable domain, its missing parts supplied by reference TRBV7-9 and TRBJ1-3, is DTGVSQNPRHKITKRGQNVTFRCDPISEHNRLYWYRQTLGQGPEFLTYFQNEAQLEKSRLLSDRFSAERPKGSFSTLEIQRTEQGDSAMYLCASSFLGTGERGNTIYFGEGSWLTVV.

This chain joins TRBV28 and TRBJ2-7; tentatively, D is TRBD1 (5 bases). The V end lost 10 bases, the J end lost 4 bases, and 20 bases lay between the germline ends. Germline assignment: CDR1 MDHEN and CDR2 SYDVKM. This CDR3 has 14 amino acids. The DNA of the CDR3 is TGTGCCACAACCCCCCCAGGGCCCGGATACGAGCAGTACTTC. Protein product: CATTPPGPGYEQYF.

The CDR3 here is CSGRQGWTEAFF. The CDR3 region has the DNA TGCAGCGGGAGACAGGGTTGGACTGAAGCTTTCTTT. V gene TRBV29-1 combines with J gene TRBJ1-1; TRBD1 matches at 7 bases. The V and J ends lost 7 bases and 5 bases, in that order; junction bases with no gene match: 7. Germline assignment: CDR1 SQVTM and CDR2 ANQGSEA. CDR3 length: 12 amino acids.

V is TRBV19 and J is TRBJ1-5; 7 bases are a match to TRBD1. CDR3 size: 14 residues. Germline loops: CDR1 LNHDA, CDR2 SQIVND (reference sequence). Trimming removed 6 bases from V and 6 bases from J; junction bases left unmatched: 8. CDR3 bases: TGTGCCAGTAGCAGGGGACAGTGGGTTCAGCCCCAGCATTTT. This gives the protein CASSRGQWVQPQHF.

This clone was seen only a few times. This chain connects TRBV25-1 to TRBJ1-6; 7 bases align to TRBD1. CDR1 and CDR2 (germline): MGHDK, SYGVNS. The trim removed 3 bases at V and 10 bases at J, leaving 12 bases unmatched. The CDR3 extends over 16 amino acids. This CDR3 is CASSDPRQGVWSPLHF. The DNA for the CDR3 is TGTGCCAGCAGTGACCCCCGACAGGGAGTTTGGTCACCCCTCCACTTT.

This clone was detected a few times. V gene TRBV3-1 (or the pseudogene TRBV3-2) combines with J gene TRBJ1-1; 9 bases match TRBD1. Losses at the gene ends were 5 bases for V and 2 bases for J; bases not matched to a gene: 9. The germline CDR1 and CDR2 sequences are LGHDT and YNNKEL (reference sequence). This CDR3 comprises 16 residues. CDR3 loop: CASSGTGRMVNTEAFF. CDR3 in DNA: TGTGCCAGCAGCGGGACAGGGAGGATGGTCAACACTGAAGCTTTCTTT.

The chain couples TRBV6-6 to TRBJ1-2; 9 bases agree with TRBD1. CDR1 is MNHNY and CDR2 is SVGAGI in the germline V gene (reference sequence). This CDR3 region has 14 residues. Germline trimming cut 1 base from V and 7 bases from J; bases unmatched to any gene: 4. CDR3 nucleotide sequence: TGTGCCAGCAGTTACTGGGACAGGGCGGTTGGCTACACCTTC. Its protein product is CASSYWDRAVGYTF.

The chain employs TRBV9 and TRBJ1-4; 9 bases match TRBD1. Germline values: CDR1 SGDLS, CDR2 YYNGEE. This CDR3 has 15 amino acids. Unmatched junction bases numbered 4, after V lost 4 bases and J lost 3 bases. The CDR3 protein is CASSLNRGPNEKLFF. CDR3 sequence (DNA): TGTGCCAGCAGCCTAAACAGGGGGCCTAATGAAAAACTGTTTTTT.